Below are 6 T cell receptor beta chains sequenced from a single sample in a study of PD-1 blockade in mismatch repair-deficient tumors (TCRdb year 2017). Libraries were prepared through the immunoSEQ multiplex PCR assay. Here the immuneACCESS table is served through TCRdb, limited to in-frame sequences with V and J called. Missing clones are a known gap in these copies; in checked studies unresolved V genes cover under half, and the rest lacks a known reason. In all, the sample holds about 34,000 clones, and 80% of those were seen once. The leading ten clones occupy 3% to 4% of the sample. The sequencing here drew on PBMCs, taken 6 weeks after starting pembrolizumab. The source is an adult with mismatch repair-deficient cancer.

V gene TRBV19 combines with J gene TRBJ1-4; 7 bases map to TRBD1. V lost 6 bases to trimming and J lost 5 bases; unmatched junction nucleotides: 12. The length of the CDR3 is 16 residues. Germline V gene data show CDR1 as LNHDA and CDR2 as SQIVND (reference sequence). The CDR3 nucleotides read TGTGCCAGTAGCCCTATAATCGGGACAGTCAATGAAAAACTGTTTTTT. Translation: CASSPIIGTVNEKLFF. Complete variable domain (other parts from reference TRBV19 and TRBJ1-4): DGGITQSPKYLFRKEGQNVTLSCEQNLNHDAMYWYRQDPGQGLRLIYYSQIVNDFQKGDIAEGYSVSREKKESFPLTVTSAQKNPTAFYLCASSPIIGTVNEKLFFGSGTQLSVL.

The V and J genes are TRBV5-1 and TRBJ1-4; TRBD1 aligns across 7 bases. Per germline, CDR1 SGHRS and CDR2 YFSETQ. J lost 4 bases, V lost 7 bases, and 4 bases had no gene match. The CDR3 is made up of 13 amino acids. The CDR3 sequence: CASQGQLNEKLFF. The CDR3 DNA sequence: TGCGCCAGCCAGGGACAGCTTAATGAAAAACTGTTTTTT.

This sequence joins TRBV30 and TRBJ1-2; perhaps TRBD1 as D (5 bases). Germline CDR1 is GTSNPN and CDR2 is SVGIG (reference sequence). The ends were cut back, 5 bases at V and 9 bases at J, with 19 bases in the middle. The CDR3 runs 13 residues. CDR3 in amino acids: CAWGLGLDDSYTF. CDR3 nucleotides: TGTGCCTGGGGGTTGGGGCTCGACGACAGCTACACCTTC.

The gene calls are TRBV11-2 and TRBJ2-7; no reliable D call. The germline V and J ends were trimmed by 7 bases and 1 base, with 8 bases remaining between them. This CDR3 is built from 12 residues. CDR1 and CDR2 (germline): SGHAT, FQNNGV. The CDR3 sequence is CASTSTSYEQYF. As DNA, the CDR3 is TGTGCCAGCACCTCGACTTCCTACGAGCAGTACTTC.

This chain joins TRBV2 and TRBJ1-5; 7 bases align to TRBD1. CDR1 is SNHLY and CDR2 is FYNNEI in the germline V gene. This CDR3 has 19 residues. With V trimmed by 5 bases and J by 0 bases, 16 bases remained unmatched. For the CDR3, the DNA is TGTGCCAGCAGTCACCCCCGGGGGACAGCGCTGTATAGCAATCAGCCCCAGCATTTT. Amino acid sequence: CASSHPRGTALYSNQPQHF.

This chain links TRBV27 with TRBJ2-4; 7 bases match TRBD1. Germline-derived CDR1 and CDR2 are MNHEY and SMNVEV (reference sequence). V trimming: 2 bases; J trimming: 3 bases; junction bases outside the gene matches: 10. This CDR3 contains 17 residues. DNA of the CDR3: TGTGCCAGCAGTTTACGAATTACAGGGGTTTACAAAAACATTCAGTACTTC. Encoded protein: CASSLRITGVYKNIQYF.